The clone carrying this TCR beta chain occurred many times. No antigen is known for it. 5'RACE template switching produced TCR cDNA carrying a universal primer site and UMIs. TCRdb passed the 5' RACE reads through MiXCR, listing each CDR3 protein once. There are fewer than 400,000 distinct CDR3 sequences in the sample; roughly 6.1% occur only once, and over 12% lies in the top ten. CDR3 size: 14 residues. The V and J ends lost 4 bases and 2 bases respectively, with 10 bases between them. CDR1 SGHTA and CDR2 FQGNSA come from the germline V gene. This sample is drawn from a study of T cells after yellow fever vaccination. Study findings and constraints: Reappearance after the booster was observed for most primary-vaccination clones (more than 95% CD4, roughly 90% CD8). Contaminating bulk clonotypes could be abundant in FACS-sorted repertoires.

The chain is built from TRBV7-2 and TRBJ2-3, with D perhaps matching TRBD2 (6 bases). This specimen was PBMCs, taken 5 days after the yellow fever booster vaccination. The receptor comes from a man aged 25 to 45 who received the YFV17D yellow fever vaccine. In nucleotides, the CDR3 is TGTGCCAGCAGCTCTATAGCGGACACAGATACGCAGTATTTT. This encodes CASSSIADTDTQYF. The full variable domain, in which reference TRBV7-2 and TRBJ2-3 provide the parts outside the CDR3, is GAGVSQSPSNKVTEKGKDVELRCDPISGHTALYWYRQSLGQGLEFLIYFQGNSAPDKSGLPSDRFSAERTGGSVSTLTIQRTQQEDSAVYLCASSSIADTDTQYFGPGTRLTVL.